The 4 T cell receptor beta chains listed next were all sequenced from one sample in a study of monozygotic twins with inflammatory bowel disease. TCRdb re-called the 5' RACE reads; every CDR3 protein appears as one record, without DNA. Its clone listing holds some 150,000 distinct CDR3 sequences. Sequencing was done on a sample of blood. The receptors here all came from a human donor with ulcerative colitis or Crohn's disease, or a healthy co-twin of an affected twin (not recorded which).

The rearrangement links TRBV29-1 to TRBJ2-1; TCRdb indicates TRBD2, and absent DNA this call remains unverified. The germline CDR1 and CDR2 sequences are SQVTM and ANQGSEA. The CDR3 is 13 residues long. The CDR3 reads CSVEGLVDDEQFF.

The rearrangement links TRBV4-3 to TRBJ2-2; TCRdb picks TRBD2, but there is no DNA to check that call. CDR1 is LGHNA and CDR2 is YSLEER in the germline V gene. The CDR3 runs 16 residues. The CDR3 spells CASSQTRVQTAGELFF.

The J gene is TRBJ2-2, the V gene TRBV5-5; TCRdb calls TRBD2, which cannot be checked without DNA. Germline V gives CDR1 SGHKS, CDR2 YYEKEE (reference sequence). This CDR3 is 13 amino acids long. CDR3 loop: CASSPVLAVGGFF.

The CDR3 loop is CASVIGLAGGSYNEQFF. The chain is built from TRBV6-1 and TRBJ2-1; TCRdb picks TRBD2, but there is no DNA to check that call. Looked up from germline, CDR1 is MNHNS and CDR2 is SASEGT. This CDR3 is 17 amino acids long.